This is a list of T cell receptor beta chains from one sample in a study of blood T cell repertoires in COVID-19. Assay used: immunoSEQ multiplex PCR; TCRdb lists only in-frame clones, some missing. The data contain a few hundred thousand clones, over 85% of them singletons. The sequenced sample consisted of PBMCs or T cells enriched from blood (not recorded which). These receptors came from an older woman who had recovered from COVID-19. CDR3s include the opening cysteine and the closing phenylalanine or tryptophan. The D gene is left open where the match is weak. Clone size is shown for a subset of rows, as once, few, many or a class of expanded clone.

clone_size	v_call	d_call	j_call	cdr3_aa	cdr3_nt
few	TRBV5-1	NA	TRBJ1-5	CASSPSDSNQPQHF	TGCGCCAGCAGCCCTTCAGATAGCAATCAGCCCCAGCATTTT
once	TRBV11-3	NA	TRBJ2-2	CASSLGVSGELFF	TGTGCCAGCAGCTTAGGCGTATCCGGGGAGCTGTTTTTT
once	TRBV6-6	TRBD2	TRBJ2-5	CASSYSPGERGETQYF	TGTGCCAGCAGTTACTCCCCTGGGGAGCGGGGAGAGACCCAGTACTTC
NA	TRBV7-9	TRBD2	TRBJ2-4	CASSLASGRAFSAKNIQYF	TGTGCCAGCAGCTTAGCGAGCGGGAGGGCCTTTTCAGCCAAAAACATTCAGTACTTC
once	TRBV11-2	NA	TRBJ2-5	CASSETSGETQYF	TGTGCCAGCAGCGAGACCTCAGGAGAGACCCAGTACTTC
NA	TRBV29-1	NA	TRBJ2-3	CSVIRDKEYF	TGCAGCGTTATTCGGGACAAGGAGTATTTT
NA	TRBV28	NA	TRBJ1-1	CASSPPGDTEAFF	TGTGCCAGCAGCCCCCCGGGGGACACTGAAGCTTTCTTT
once	TRBV5-6	NA	TRBJ1-3	CASSPRGYFAGNTIYF	TGTGCCAGCAGCCCCCGGGGGTATTTCGCTGGAAACACCATATATTTT
NA	TRBV7-3	NA	TRBJ1-6	CASSLQGRDNSPLHF	TGTGCCAGCAGCTTACAGGGAAGGGATAATTCACCCCTCCACTTT
NA	TRBV5-1	TRBD1	TRBJ2-7	CASSSGTGFYEQYF	TGCGCCAGCAGCTCCGGGACAGGGTTTTACGAGCAGTACTTC
NA	TRBV11-2	NA	TRBJ1-5	CASSLDRVGQPQHF	TGTGCCAGCAGCTTAGACAGGGTAGGTCAGCCCCAGCATTTT
NA	TRBV24-1	NA	TRBJ2-3	CATSDWTLATDTQYF	TGTGCCACCAGTGATTGGACTCTAGCGACAGATACGCAGTATTTT
NA	TRBV5-1	NA	TRBJ1-1	CASSLGRTAEAFF	TGCGCCAGCAGCTTGGGGCGGACAGCTGAAGCTTTCTTT
NA	TRBV28	NA	TRBJ2-3	CASSSPGGRGTDTQYF	TGTGCCAGCAGTTCCCCTGGGGGGAGAGGGACAGATACGCAGTATTTT
NA	TRBV24-1	TRBD2	TRBJ2-5	CATSELAGGFETQYF	TGTGCCACCAGCGAACTAGCGGGAGGTTTCGAGACCCAGTACTTC
NA	TRBV30	NA	TRBJ1-3	CAWSSGGGNTIYF	TGTGCCTGGAGCTCCGGGGGTGGAAACACCATATATTTT
NA	TRBV19	NA	TRBJ1-4	CASSIVRQLQEKLFF	TGTGCCAGTAGTATAGTCAGACAACTGCAAGAAAAACTGTTTTTT
NA	TRBV28	TRBD1	TRBJ2-1	CASRPTGDQLTYNEQFF	TGTGCCAGCAGACCGACAGGGGATCAACTAACCTACAATGAGCAGTTCTTC
NA	TRBV16	NA	TRBJ1-3	CASSQYRNSGNTIYF	TGTGCCAGCAGCCAATACAGGAACTCTGGAAACACCATATATTTT
NA	TRBV19	TRBD2	TRBJ2-1	CASSLLAGVTYNEQFF	TGTGCCAGTAGCCTCCTAGCGGGGGTGACCTACAATGAGCAGTTCTTC
NA	TRBV11-2	NA	TRBJ2-1	CASSSLGGNSGTYNEQFF	TGTGCCAGCAGCTCCTTAGGGGGGAACAGCGGGACCTACAATGAGCAGTTCTTC
NA	TRBV19	NA	TRBJ2-2	CATRRGAMVGELFF	TGTGCCACCCGCAGGGGGGCGATGGTCGGGGAGCTGTTTTTT
NA	TRBV30	TRBD2	TRBJ2-3	CARTSGSSTDTQYF	TGTGCCCGGACTAGCGGGAGCAGTACAGATACGCAGTATTTT
NA	TRBV6-5	TRBD2	TRBJ2-7	CASMRGTNAPYEQYF	TGTGCCAGCATGCGAGGGACTAACGCCCCCTACGAGCAGTACTTC
NA	TRBV10-2	NA	TRBJ1-4	CASWGGEKLFF	TGCGCCAGCTGGGGGGGGGAAAAACTGTTTTTT
NA	TRBV9	NA	TRBJ2-2	CASSVEAARTGELFF	TGTGCCAGCAGCGTAGAGGCAGCGAGAACCGGGGAGCTGTTTTTT
NA	TRBV5-1	NA	TRBJ2-5	CASSGEGALQETQYF	TGCGCCAGCAGCGGGGAAGGGGCGTTGCAAGAGACCCAGTACTTC
NA	TRBV24-1	TRBD1	TRBJ1-1	CATSAAGGANTEAFF	TGTGCCACCAGTGCGGCAGGGGGCGCAAACACTGAAGCTTTCTTT
NA	TRBV6-5	NA	TRBJ1-1	CASSYWGRNTEAFF	TGTGCCAGCAGTTACTGGGGGCGTAACACTGAAGCTTTCTTT
NA	TRBV7-9	NA	TRBJ1-4	CASSSEAEKLFF	TGTGCCAGCAGCTCGGAGGCGGAAAAACTGTTTTTT
NA	TRBV7-3	NA	TRBJ1-1	CASSSGTGGTEAFF	TGTGCCAGCAGCTCGGGTACGGGGGGCACTGAAGCTTTCTTT
NA	TRBV19	NA	TRBJ1-2	CASTSWQRDTGAYGYTF	TGTGCCAGTACCTCGTGGCAACGGGACACCGGAGCCTATGGCTACACCTTC
NA	TRBV28	TRBD2	TRBJ2-5	CASRSSGGPETQYF	TGTGCCAGCAGAAGTAGCGGGGGGCCAGAGACCCAGTACTTC
once	TRBV19	TRBD1	TRBJ1-2	CASSLRDRFYGYTF	TGTGCCAGTAGTCTCCGGGACAGGTTCTATGGCTACACCTTC
NA	TRBV30	TRBD2	TRBJ2-1	CACSGDYNEQFF	TGTGCCTGTAGCGGGGACTACAATGAGCAGTTCTTC
NA	TRBV6-5	TRBD1	TRBJ2-7	CASSGTGGYEQYF	TGTGCCAGCTCCGGGACAGGGGGATACGAGCAGTACTTC
NA	TRBV30	NA	TRBJ1-1	CAWSVTGTLEAFF	TGTGCCTGGAGTGTCACAGGTACCCTTGAAGCTTTCTTT
NA	TRBV3-1/TRBV3-2	TRBD1	TRBJ1-3	CASSRQRDRGNTIYF	TGTGCCAGCAGCCGGCAAAGGGACAGGGGTAACACCATATATTTT
NA	TRBV7-2	TRBD2	TRBJ2-5	CASSVVAGPGETQYF	TGTGCCAGCAGCGTGGTAGCGGGGCCGGGTGAGACCCAGTACTTC
NA	TRBV7-9	NA	TRBJ1-2	CASSLANSQGDYTF	TGTGCCAGCAGCTTAGCGAACTCTCAGGGTGACTACACCTTC
NA	TRBV21-1	NA	TRBJ1-6	CASSPHPAGTRNSPLHF	TGTGCCAGCAGCCCTCACCCGGCGGGGACGCGTAATTCACCCCTCCACTTT
NA	TRBV24-1	TRBD2	TRBJ2-3	CATSPSERGRTSTDTQYF	TGTGCCACCAGCCCCTCAGAGCGGGGGAGAACTAGCACAGATACGCAGTATTTT
NA	TRBV28	NA	TRBJ1-4	CASSSGQFGEKLFF	TGTGCCAGCAGCTCCGGACAGTTCGGTGAAAAACTGTTTTTT
NA	TRBV24-1	NA	TRBJ2-7	CATRGSGSSYEQYF	TGTGCCACCCGGGGGTCCGGGAGCTCCTACGAGCAGTACTTC
NA	TRBV4-1	TRBD1	TRBJ1-2	CASSQTGGSGYTF	TGCGCCAGCAGCCAAACAGGGGGTTCTGGCTACACCTTC
NA	TRBV7-3	NA	TRBJ1-1	CASSQGGTNTEAFF	TGTGCCAGCAGCCAGGGAGGGACGAACACTGAAGCTTTCTTT
once	TRBV27	TRBD1	TRBJ1-6	CASSFVGGASNSPLHF	TGTGCCAGCAGTTTTGTAGGGGGCGCAAGTAATTCACCCCTCCACTTT
NA	TRBV25-1	TRBD1	TRBJ1-4	CASSEIQGANEKLFF	TGTGCCAGCAGTGAAATACAGGGGGCTAATGAAAAACTGTTTTTT
NA	TRBV3-1/TRBV3-2	NA	TRBJ1-3	CASSHNRRFSGNTIYF	TGTGCCAGCAGCCATAACAGGCGTTTCTCTGGAAACACCATATATTTT
NA	TRBV5-1	TRBD2	TRBJ2-3	CASSLGISGGADTQYF	TGCGCCAGCAGCTTGGGTATTAGCGGGGGGGCAGATACGCAGTATTTT
once	TRBV30	NA	TRBJ1-4	CAWSRTPNEKLFF	TGTGCCTGGAGTCGGACACCGAATGAAAAACTGTTTTTT
NA	TRBV7-8	NA	TRBJ1-1	CASSRTVNTEAFF	TGTGCCAGCAGCCGGACAGTGAACACTGAAGCTTTCTTT
NA	TRBV7-2	NA	TRBJ2-1	CASSLAPSRDEQFF	TGTGCCAGCAGCTTAGCTCCCTCGAGAGATGAGCAGTTCTTC
NA	TRBV28	NA	TRBJ2-7	CASEGVSYEQYF	TGTGCCTCAGAAGGAGTTTCCTACGAGCAGTACTTC
NA	TRBV4-1	NA	TRBJ1-4	CASSLISGIEKLFF	TGCGCCAGCAGCCTCATCTCGGGAATTGAAAAACTGTTTTTT
NA	TRBV4-1	TRBD1	TRBJ1-5	CASSPREQGLGSNQPQHF	TGCGCCAGCAGCCCTAGGGAACAGGGGCTTGGGAGCAATCAGCCCCAGCATTTT
NA	TRBV5-1	NA	TRBJ1-5	CASSLEQNQPQHF	TGCGCCAGCAGCTTGGAGCAAAATCAGCCCCAGCATTTT